The entry below describes one T cell receptor (beta chain). V was trimmed by 5 bases and J by 4 bases, leaving 15 bases between them. CDR1 SGHVS and CDR2 FNYEAQ come from the germline V gene. This CDR3 region has 15 residues. Using immunoSEQ multiplex PCR, the repertoire was profiled, and TCRdb retains in-frame clones only, with some absent. In the table there are some 37,000 clones, 90% of which are singletons. The data stem from a study of blood T cell repertoires in COVID-19. Sequenced input: peripheral blood. This clonotype was obtained from a human donor in a cohort sampled during active COVID-19. The chain carries TRBV7-6 and TRBJ1-5; D is perhaps TRBD1 (6 bases). CDR3 DNA sequence: TGTGCCAGCAGCCCGTCACAGGGCGTTAATCAGCCCCAGCATTTT. It codes for CASSPSQGVNQPQHF.